This note documents a single T cell receptor (beta chain) sequence. No antigen is known for it. The data originate from a study of cytomegalovirus exposure and HLA in healthy donors. Broader study findings: Certain sequence variants were highly shared and formed a cluster, and this cluster was likely a sequencing artifact.

The V gene's germline CDR1 is MGHRA and CDR2 YSYEKL. Deletions cut 0 bases from V and 2 bases from J, with 11 bases between. The CDR3 contains 16 residues. Primers: 60 Vbeta forward and 13 Jbeta reverse. Original processing notes: Among the unique TCR beta chains that a later analysis counted, about 81 million in all, roughly 11 million were shared. Produced via immunoSEQ multiplex PCR; TCRdb's table is partial and in-frame only. From that table come the V and J calls and clone size; the DNA was used to work out D and trimming. Here the sample table reports some 130,000 clones. The receptor comes from a woman aged 35 to 49 in good health and CMV-seropositive. The rearrangement uses TRBV4-1 and TRBJ2-1, with D hard to call. Sequencing was carried out using PBMCs. For the CDR3, the DNA is TGCGCCAGCAGCCAAGACAGGCTTAGAACCTACAATGAGCAGTTCTTC. It translates to CASSQDRLRTYNEQFF.